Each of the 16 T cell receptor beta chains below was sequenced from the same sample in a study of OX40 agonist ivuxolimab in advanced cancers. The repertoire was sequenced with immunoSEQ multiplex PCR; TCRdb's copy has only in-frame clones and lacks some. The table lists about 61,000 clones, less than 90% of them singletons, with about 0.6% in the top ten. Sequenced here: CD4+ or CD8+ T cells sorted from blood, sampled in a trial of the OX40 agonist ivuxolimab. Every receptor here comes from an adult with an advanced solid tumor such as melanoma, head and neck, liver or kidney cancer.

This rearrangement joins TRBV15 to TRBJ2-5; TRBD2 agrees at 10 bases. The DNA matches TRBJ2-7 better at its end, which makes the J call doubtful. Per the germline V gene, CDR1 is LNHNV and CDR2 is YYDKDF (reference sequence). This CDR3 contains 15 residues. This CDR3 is CATSSLAGGFYEQYF. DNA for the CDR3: TGTGCCACCAGCAGTTTAGCGGGAGGTTTCTACGAGCAGTACTTC.

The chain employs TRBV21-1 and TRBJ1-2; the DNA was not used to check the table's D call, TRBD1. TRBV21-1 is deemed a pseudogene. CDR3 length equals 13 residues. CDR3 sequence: CARYRVSSYDYTF. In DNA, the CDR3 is TGTGCCAGGTACAGGGTCTCATCCTATGACTACACCTTC.

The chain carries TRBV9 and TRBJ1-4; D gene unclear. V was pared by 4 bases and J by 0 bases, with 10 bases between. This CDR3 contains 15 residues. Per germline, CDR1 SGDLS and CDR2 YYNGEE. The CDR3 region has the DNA TGTGCCAGCAGCTCACACGGTGCAACTAATGAAAAACTGTTTTTT. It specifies CASSSHGATNEKLFF.

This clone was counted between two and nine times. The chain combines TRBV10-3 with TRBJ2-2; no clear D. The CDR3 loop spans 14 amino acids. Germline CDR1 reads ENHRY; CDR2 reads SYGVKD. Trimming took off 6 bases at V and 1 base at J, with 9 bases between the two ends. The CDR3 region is CAIRSSGNTGELFF. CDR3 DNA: TGTGCCATCAGGAGCTCGGGGAACACCGGGGAGCTGTTTTTT.

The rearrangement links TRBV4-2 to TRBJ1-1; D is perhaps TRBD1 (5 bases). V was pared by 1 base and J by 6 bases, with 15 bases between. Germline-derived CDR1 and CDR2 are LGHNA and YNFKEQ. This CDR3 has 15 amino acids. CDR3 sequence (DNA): TGTGCCAGCAGCCAAGTCCGTTTGGGGGACCCTGAAGCTTTCTTT. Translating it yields CASSQVRLGDPEAFF.

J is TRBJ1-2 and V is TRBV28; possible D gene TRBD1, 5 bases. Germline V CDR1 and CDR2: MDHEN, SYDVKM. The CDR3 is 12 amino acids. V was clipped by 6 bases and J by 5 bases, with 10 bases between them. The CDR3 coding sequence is TGTGCCAGCAGCCTTAAGGGGTATGGCTACACCTTC. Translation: CASSLKGYGYTF.

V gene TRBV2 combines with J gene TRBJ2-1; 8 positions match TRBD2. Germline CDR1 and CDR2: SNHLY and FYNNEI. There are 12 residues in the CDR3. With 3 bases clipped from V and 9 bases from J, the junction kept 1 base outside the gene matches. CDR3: CASSDRGGEQFF. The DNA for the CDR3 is TGTGCCAGCAGTGACCGGGGGGGTGAGCAGTTCTTC. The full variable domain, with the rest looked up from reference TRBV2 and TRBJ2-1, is EPEVTQTPSHQVTQMGQEVILRCVPISNHLYFYWYRQILGQKVEFLVSFYNNEISEKSEIFDDQFSVERPDGSNFTLKIRSTKLEDSAMYFCASSDRGGEQFFGPGTRLTVL.

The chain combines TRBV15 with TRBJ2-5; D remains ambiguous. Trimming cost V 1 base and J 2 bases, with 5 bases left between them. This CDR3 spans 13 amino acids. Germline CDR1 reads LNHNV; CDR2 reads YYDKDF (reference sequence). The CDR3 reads CATSRGYQETQYF. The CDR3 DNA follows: TGTGCCACCAGCAGAGGATATCAAGAGACCCAGTACTTC.

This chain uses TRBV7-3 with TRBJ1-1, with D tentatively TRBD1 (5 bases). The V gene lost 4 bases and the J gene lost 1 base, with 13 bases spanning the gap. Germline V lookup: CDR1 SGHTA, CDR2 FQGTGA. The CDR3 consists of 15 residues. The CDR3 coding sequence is TGTGCCAGCAGCTCGCAGGGATGGGGGAACACTGAAGCTTTCTTT. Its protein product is CASSSQGWGNTEAFF.

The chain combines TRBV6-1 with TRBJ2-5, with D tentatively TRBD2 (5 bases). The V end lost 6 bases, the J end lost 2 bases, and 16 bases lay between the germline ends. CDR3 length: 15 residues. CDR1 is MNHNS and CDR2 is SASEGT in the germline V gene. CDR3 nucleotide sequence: TGTGCCAGCAGACGGATGAGGACTGATCAAGAGACCCAGTACTTC. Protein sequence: CASRRMRTDQETQYF.

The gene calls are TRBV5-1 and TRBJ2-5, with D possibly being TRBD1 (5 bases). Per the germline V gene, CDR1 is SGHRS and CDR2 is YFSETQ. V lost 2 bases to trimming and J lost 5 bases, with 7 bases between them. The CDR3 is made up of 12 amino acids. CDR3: CASSFSGETQYF. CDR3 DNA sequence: TGCGCCAGCAGCTTTTCAGGGGAGACCCAGTACTTC.

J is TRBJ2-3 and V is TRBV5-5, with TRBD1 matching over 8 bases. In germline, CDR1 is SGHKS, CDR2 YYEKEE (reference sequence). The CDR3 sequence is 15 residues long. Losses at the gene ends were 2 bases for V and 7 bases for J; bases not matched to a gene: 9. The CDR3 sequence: CASSLPGTGGHTQYF. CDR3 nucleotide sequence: TGTGCCAGCAGCTTACCCGGGACAGGAGGTCATACGCAGTATTTT.

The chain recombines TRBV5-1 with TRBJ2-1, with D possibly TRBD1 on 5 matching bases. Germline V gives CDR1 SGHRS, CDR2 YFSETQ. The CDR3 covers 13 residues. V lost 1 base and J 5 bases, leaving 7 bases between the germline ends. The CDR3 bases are TGCGCCAGCAGCTTGTTAGGGGACAATGAGCAGTTCTTC. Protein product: CASSLLGDNEQFF.

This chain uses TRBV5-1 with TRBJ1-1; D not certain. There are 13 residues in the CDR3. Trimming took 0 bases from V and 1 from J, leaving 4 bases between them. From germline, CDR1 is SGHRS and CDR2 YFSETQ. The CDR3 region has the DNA TGCGCCAGCAGCTTGGTCAGGAACACTGAAGCTTTCTTT. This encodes CASSLVRNTEAFF. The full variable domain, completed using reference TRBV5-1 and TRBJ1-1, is KAGVTQTPRYLIKTRGQQVTLSCSPISGHRSVSWYQQTPGQGLQFLFEYFSETQRNKGNFPGRFSGRQFSNSRSEMNVSTLELGDSALYLCASSLVRNTEAFFGQGTRLTVV.

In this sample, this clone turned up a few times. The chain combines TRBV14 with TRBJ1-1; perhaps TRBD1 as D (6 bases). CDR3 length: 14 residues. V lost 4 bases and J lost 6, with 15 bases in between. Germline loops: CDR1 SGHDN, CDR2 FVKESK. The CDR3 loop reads CASSPLGGAAEAFF. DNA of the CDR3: TGTGCCAGCAGCCCTCTGGGGGGCGCCGCTGAAGCTTTCTTT.

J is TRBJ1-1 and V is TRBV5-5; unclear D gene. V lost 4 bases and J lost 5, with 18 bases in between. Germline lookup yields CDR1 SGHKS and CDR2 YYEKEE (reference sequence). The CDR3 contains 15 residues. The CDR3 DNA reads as TGTGCCAGCAGCCCCGCCTACGAGGCTAGAACTGAAGCTTTCTTT. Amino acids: CASSPAYEARTEAFF. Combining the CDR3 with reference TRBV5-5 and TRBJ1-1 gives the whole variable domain DAGVTQSPTHLIKTRGQQVTLRCSPISGHKSVSWYQQVLGQGPQFIFQYYEKEERGRGNFPDRFSARQFPNYSSELNVNALLLGDSALYLCASSPAYEARTEAFFGQGTRLTVV.